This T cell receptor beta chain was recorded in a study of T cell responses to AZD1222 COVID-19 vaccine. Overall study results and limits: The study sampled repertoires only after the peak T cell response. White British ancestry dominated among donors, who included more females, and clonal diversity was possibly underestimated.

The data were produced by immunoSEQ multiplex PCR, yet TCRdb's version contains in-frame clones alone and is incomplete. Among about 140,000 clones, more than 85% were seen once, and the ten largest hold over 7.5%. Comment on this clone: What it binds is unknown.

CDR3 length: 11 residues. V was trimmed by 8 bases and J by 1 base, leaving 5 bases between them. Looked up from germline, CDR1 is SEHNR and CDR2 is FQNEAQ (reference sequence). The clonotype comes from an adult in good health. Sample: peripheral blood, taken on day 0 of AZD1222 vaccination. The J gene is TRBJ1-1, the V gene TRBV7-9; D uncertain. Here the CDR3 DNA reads TGTGCCAGCGGCTCGAACACTGAAGCTTTCTTT. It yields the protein CASGSNTEAFF.